This T cell receptor (beta chain) was recorded in a study of graft-versus-host responses after intestinal transplantation. Looking at the study overall: The recipients all started with anti-thymocyte globulin induction and then took tacrolimus and steroids for around three years.

TCRdb's table, derived via immunoSEQ multiplex PCR, lists solely in-frame clones and lacks some. The table records about 88,000 clones, under 95% of them present only once. The CDR3 runs to 14 residues. V lost 5 bases and J 7 bases, leaving 17 bases between the germline ends. CDR1 MDHEN and CDR2 SYDVKM come from the germline V gene. As for this clone: Its cognate antigen is unknown.

Sample: unstimulated CD4+ T cells sorted from spleen or lymph node cells, taken before transplant. The receptor was isolated from a human donor who was the organ donor for an intestinal transplant. The chain has TRBV28 and TRBJ1-1; D is ambiguous. The CDR3 loop reads CASSVRWLAVEAFF. The CDR3 DNA reads as TGTGCCAGCAGTGTTCGGTGGTTGGCGGTTGAAGCTTTCTTT.